Many counts were recorded for the clone carrying this T cell receptor beta chain. Described time point: healthy volunteer bleed at 6 weeks. Total RNA was isolated from whole blood that had not been fractionated. This record comes from a study of human T cells and chemical hapten exposure. J lost 2 bases, V lost 4 bases, and 7 bases had no gene match. In germline, CDR1 is SGHVS, CDR2 FNYEAQ. The CDR3 spans 16 residues. MiXCR, run by TCRdb on the RACE reads, gives a single entry per CDR3 protein. The profile shows 65,000 or so distinct CDR3 sequences, about 6.5% of them singletons. This receptor was obtained from a female donor in good health. Some clones in this sample may be carry-over from other donors' samples. The chain employs TRBV7-6 and TRBJ2-1; TRBD1 aligns across 8 bases. The sample comprised whole blood. CDR3 sequence reads: CASSSRQGNAYNEQFF. DNA for the CDR3: TGTGCCAGCAGCTCCCGACAGGGGAACGCCTACAATGAGCAGTTCTTC.